This TCR beta chain was recorded in a study of PD-L1 blockade in urothelial cancer listed by TCRdb under 2017. A note on the overall study: Every patient began therapy at some point between 2013 and 2015 and was given atezolizumab 1,200 mg intravenously every 3 weeks. About 85% of the 29 patients were males with bladder-origin urothelial cancer, and about 65% of the roughly 30 reported a prior smoking history. Patients had an ECOG performance status of 0 or 1 and had received between 0 and 3 prior chemotherapy regimens. Blood samples were analyzed at two time points: 3 weeks after treatment start (second dose) and 6 weeks after treatment start. Blood samples gave median yields of about 150,000 T cells and approximately 80,000 unique TCRs, along with a median clonality of approximately 0.08. Somatic, immune and clinical correlates of response to PD-L1 blockade with atezolizumab in urothelial cancer were the focus of an exploratory multi-omic analysis. Pretreatment tumor samples, along with matched peripheral blood collected serially before and after atezolizumab treatment, underwent TCR sequencing. Durable clinical benefit meant progression-free survival longer than 6 months, and TCR features were also tested against progression-free and overall survival. In the same patients who had TCR sequencing, pretreatment tumors also underwent whole exome sequencing and RNA sequencing. Durable clinical benefit was achieved by nine patients and was not achieved by 20 patients. Under 30 patients had pretreatment blood TCR-seq, about 24 had at least one posttreatment blood collection, and about 24 had tumor TCR-seq.

Each PCR received spiked-in synthetic TCR analog templates so that absolute template abundance could be estimated from read counts. TCRbeta CDR3 regions were amplified from genomic DNA with bias-controlled V and J gene primers using the immunoSEQ assay. Sequencing of rearranged TCRbeta segments was performed at approximately 20X coverage. From the authors' description of their analysis: Clustering was used to correct sequencing errors, and CDR3s were annotated against IMGT to assign V, D and J genes. Downstream analyses used only productive TCRbeta rearrangements, leaving out any out-of-frame or stop-codon sequences. Clonality was computed as one minus Shannon entropy normalized by the log of the number of unique productive sequences. Fisher's exact test with Benjamini-Hochberg correction, at a threshold of adjusted p below 0.01, was used to find clones that differed between time points or between blood and tumor. In TCRdb, the immuneACCESS table is reduced to in-frame sequences with V and J assigned. These tables do not hold every clone; where another copy was compared, an unresolved V gene accounts for under half, and the others remain unexplained. From that table come the V and J calls and clone size; the DNA was used to work out D and trimming. The sample table shows around 41,000 clones, and approximately 90% are seen once. The ten largest clones capture roughly an eighth of the sample.

Via the germline V gene, CDR1 is MNHEY and CDR2 SVGAGI. The V end loses 4 bases and the J end loses 6 bases, and a stretch of 14 bases separates them. Including the terminal cysteine and phenylalanine, the CDR3 comprises 14 residues. Solely the CDR3 DNA is kept, with 42 bases framed from the first base. General conclusions and limits of the study: Greater expansion of tumor-associated TCR clones in peripheral blood 3 weeks after the start of treatment was observed in patients with durable benefit (n of about 21, p = 0.022). Because the sample size was small (n ≈ 27) and many of the analyses were exploratory, the results are meant to be hypothesis-generating. A pretreatment peripheral blood TCR clonality below the median was linked to improved progression-free and overall survival.

Details on this clone: Its antigen is unknown. The input lacks base qualities; no much larger clone sits a single base away.

A total of under 35 patients with locally advanced or metastatic urothelial carcinoma, treated at Memorial Sloan Kettering on a trial protocol, made up the cohort. Peripheral blood mononuclear cells were collected from each patient pretreatment and during treatment, giving between 1 and 8 total time points per patient. The Qiagen DNeasy Blood extraction kit was used to purify genomic DNA from total PBMCs and tumor samples. Collected pretreatment and during treatment, PBMCs were isolated and stored as previously described. This clonotype originated in a woman in her sixties or seventies with urothelial cancer. The sequence links TRBV6-5 to TRBJ2-3; the D segment could be TRBD2, given 5 matching bases. Sequenced material: PBMCs, taken around atezolizumab (anti-PD-L1) treatment. At the DNA level, the sequence is TGTGCCAGCAGTTTCGCCACATCGGGGGATACGCAGTATTTT. Its translation is CASSFATSGDTQYF.